Listed below are T cell receptor beta chains from one sample, sequenced in a study of T cell responses to AZD1222 COVID-19 vaccine. TCRdb's table, derived via immunoSEQ multiplex PCR, lists solely in-frame clones and lacks some. The top ten hold approximately 5.4% of the sample, which has more than 80,000 clones, about nine tenths seen once. Here the sequenced sample was peripheral blood, taken on day 0 of AZD1222 vaccination. The receptor source for this set is an adult in good health. CDR3s include the opening cysteine and the closing phenylalanine or tryptophan. D genes are given only for firm matches. Clone size appears in some rows only: once, few, many, or a class for an expanded clone.

d_call	v_call	clone_size	j_call	cdr3_aa	cdr3_nt
TRBD1	TRBV10-3	-	TRBJ2-7	CAIRTGGDEQYF	TGTGCCATCAGGACAGGGGGCGACGAGCAGTACTTC
TRBD1	TRBV7-3	-	TRBJ2-2	CASSLTGGWNTGELFF	TGTGCCAGCAGCTTGACAGGGGGCTGGAACACCGGGGAGCTGTTTTTT
-	TRBV18	-	TRBJ1-1	CASSPAGHMNTEAFF	TGTGCCAGCTCACCAGCCGGACACATGAACACTGAAGCTTTCTTT
-	TRBV20-1	once	TRBJ1-1	CSANAPVQAFF	TGCAGTGCTAACGCTCCAGTCCAGGCTTTCTTT
-	TRBV28	-	TRBJ2-1	CASSLGVVGGNEQFF	TGTGCCAGCAGTTTGGGGGTCGTGGGGGGAAATGAGCAGTTCTTC
-	TRBV11-2	-	TRBJ2-7	CASSLDRNHEQYF	TGTGCCAGCAGCTTAGACAGGAACCACGAGCAGTACTTC
-	TRBV30	-	TRBJ1-5	CAWSHRENQPQHF	TGTGCCTGGAGTCACAGGGAAAATCAGCCCCAGCATTTT
-	TRBV29-1	once	TRBJ1-5	CSVAVDSNQPQHF	TGCAGCGTTGCGGTTGATAGCAATCAGCCCCAGCATTTT
TRBD2	TRBV19	-	TRBJ2-3	CASRNRLAGGVDTQYF	TGTGCCAGTAGGAATCGACTAGCGGGAGGGGTTGATACGCAGTATTTT
-	TRBV19	once	TRBJ1-4	CASSRQVSNEKLFF	TGTGCCAGTAGTCGACAGGTCTCTAATGAAAAACTGTTTTTT
-	TRBV30	-	TRBJ1-4	CAWSGRAANEKLFF	TGTGCCTGGAGTGGGAGGGCTGCTAATGAAAAACTGTTTTTT
-	TRBV6-2/TRBV6-3	-	TRBJ2-7	CASSPSYEQYF	TGTGCCAGCAGTCCATCCTACGAGCAGTACTTC
TRBD2	TRBV2	-	TRBJ2-4	CASSPLRETKNIQYF	TGTGCCAGCAGTCCCTTGCGGGAGACCAAAAACATTCAGTACTTC
-	TRBV19	-	TRBJ1-1	CASSSYRGPFF	TGTGCCAGTAGTTCGTACCGGGGGCCTTTCTTT
TRBD1	TRBV4-1	-	TRBJ2-2	CASSHAGTGVAGELFF	TGCGCCAGCAGCCACGCCGGGACAGGGGTAGCCGGGGAGCTGTTTTTT
-	TRBV4-1	-	TRBJ1-1	CASSQLGGMNTEAFF	TGCGCCAGCAGCCAGCTGGGGGGTATGAACACTGAAGCTTTCTTT
-	TRBV11-2	-	TRBJ2-1	CASSLARPRDEQFF	TGTGCCAGCAGCTTAGCCAGGCCGAGGGATGAGCAGTTCTTC
TRBD2	TRBV7-3	-	TRBJ2-1	CASSFNGGYNEQFF	TGTGCCAGCAGCTTCAACGGGGGGTACAATGAGCAGTTCTTC
-	TRBV7-9	-	TRBJ1-2	CASSSNKGWGYGYTF	TGTGCCAGCAGCTCGAACAAGGGGTGGGGGTATGGCTACACCTTC
TRBD1	TRBV5-6	-	TRBJ1-3	CASSAPTGSGNTIYF	TGTGCCAGCAGCGCGCCGACAGGGTCTGGAAACACCATATATTTT
-	TRBV3-1/TRBV3-2	-	TRBJ2-5	CASRLYHGETQYF	TGTGCCAGCAGACTCTACCACGGGGAGACCCAGTACTTC
-	TRBV27	few	TRBJ2-1	CASSFGRGNEQFF	TGTGCCAGCAGTTTCGGCAGGGGCAATGAGCAGTTCTTC
TRBD1	TRBV3-1/TRBV3-2	-	TRBJ2-1	CASSDRGTLREQFF	TGTGCCAGCAGCGACAGGGGGACTCTCCGGGAGCAGTTCTTC
-	TRBV14	-	TRBJ1-1	CASSYGTRTQNTEAFF	TGTGCCAGCAGCTACGGGACAAGGACTCAGAACACTGAAGCTTTCTTT
TRBD2	TRBV20-1	-	TRBJ2-7	CSASRLAGTRSYEQYF	TGCAGTGCTAGTCGCCTAGCGGGAACGCGTTCCTACGAGCAGTACTTC
TRBD1	TRBV12-3/TRBV12-4	-	TRBJ1-2	CASSTGGAYGYTF	TGTGCCAGCAGTACAGGGGGCGCGTATGGCTACACCTTC
-	TRBV5-4	-	TRBJ1-2	CASSIETVNYGYTF	TGTGCCAGCAGCATCGAGACGGTTAACTATGGCTACACCTTC
TRBD1	TRBV7-8	few	TRBJ2-2	CASSLQAGGAGELFF	TGTGCCAGCAGCCTCCAGGCAGGGGGTGCCGGGGAGCTGTTTTTT
TRBD1	TRBV4-3	-	TRBJ1-5	CASSPSGTGDQPQHF	TGCGCCAGCAGCCCGTCCGGGACAGGGGATCAGCCCCAGCATTTT
-	TRBV5-6	-	TRBJ2-7	CASSLRQGFGYEQYF	TGTGCCAGCAGCTTGCGGCAGGGCTTTGGATACGAGCAGTACTTC
-	TRBV14	-	TRBJ1-6	CASSPMGMNSPLHF	TGTGCCAGCAGCCCCATGGGAATGAATTCACCCCTCCACTTT
TRBD1	TRBV9	-	TRBJ2-7	CASSTGTGGSYEQYF	TGTGCCAGCAGCACTGGGACAGGGGGCTCCTACGAGCAGTACTTC
TRBD1	TRBV5-1	once	TRBJ2-3	CASSLGQTDTQYF	TGCGCCAGCAGCCTGGGACAGACAGATACGCAGTATTTT
-	TRBV7-2	once	TRBJ2-1	CASSLVGSNNEQFF	TGTGCCAGCAGCTTGGTCGGGAGTAACAATGAGCAGTTCTTC
-	TRBV9	once	TRBJ1-3	CASSVDPRAGNTIYF	TGTGCCAGCAGCGTAGACCCCAGGGCCGGAAACACCATATATTTT
-	TRBV15	-	TRBJ1-3	CATSRRFVRSSGNTIYF	TGTGCCACCAGCAGGAGGTTCGTCCGAAGCTCTGGAAACACCATATATTTT
-	TRBV6-5	few	TRBJ1-6	CASGWGGWTPLHF	TGTGCCAGCGGATGGGGCGGGTGGACACCCCTCCACTTT
-	TRBV12-3/TRBV12-4	-	TRBJ2-1	CASSTGLGNEQFF	TGTGCCAGCAGTACCGGGCTGGGTAATGAGCAGTTCTTC
-	TRBV12-3/TRBV12-4	-	TRBJ2-7	CASSLGLYEQYF	TGTGCCAGCAGTTTGGGTCTATACGAGCAGTACTTC
TRBD2	TRBV5-1	-	TRBJ2-3	CASSSTSGRGTDTQYF	TGCGCCAGCAGCTCGACTAGCGGGAGGGGGACAGATACGCAGTATTTT
-	TRBV6-6	-	TRBJ1-5	CASERGNNKPQHF	TGTGCCAGCGAAAGGGGTAACAATAAGCCCCAGCATTTT
-	TRBV5-5	few	TRBJ2-7	CASSLAGDSSYEQYF	TGTGCCAGCAGCTTGGCAGGGGATAGCTCCTACGAGCAGTACTTC
-	TRBV19	-	TRBJ1-1	CASSIRGLNTEAFF	TGTGCCAGTAGCATCAGGGGCTTGAACACTGAAGCTTTCTTT